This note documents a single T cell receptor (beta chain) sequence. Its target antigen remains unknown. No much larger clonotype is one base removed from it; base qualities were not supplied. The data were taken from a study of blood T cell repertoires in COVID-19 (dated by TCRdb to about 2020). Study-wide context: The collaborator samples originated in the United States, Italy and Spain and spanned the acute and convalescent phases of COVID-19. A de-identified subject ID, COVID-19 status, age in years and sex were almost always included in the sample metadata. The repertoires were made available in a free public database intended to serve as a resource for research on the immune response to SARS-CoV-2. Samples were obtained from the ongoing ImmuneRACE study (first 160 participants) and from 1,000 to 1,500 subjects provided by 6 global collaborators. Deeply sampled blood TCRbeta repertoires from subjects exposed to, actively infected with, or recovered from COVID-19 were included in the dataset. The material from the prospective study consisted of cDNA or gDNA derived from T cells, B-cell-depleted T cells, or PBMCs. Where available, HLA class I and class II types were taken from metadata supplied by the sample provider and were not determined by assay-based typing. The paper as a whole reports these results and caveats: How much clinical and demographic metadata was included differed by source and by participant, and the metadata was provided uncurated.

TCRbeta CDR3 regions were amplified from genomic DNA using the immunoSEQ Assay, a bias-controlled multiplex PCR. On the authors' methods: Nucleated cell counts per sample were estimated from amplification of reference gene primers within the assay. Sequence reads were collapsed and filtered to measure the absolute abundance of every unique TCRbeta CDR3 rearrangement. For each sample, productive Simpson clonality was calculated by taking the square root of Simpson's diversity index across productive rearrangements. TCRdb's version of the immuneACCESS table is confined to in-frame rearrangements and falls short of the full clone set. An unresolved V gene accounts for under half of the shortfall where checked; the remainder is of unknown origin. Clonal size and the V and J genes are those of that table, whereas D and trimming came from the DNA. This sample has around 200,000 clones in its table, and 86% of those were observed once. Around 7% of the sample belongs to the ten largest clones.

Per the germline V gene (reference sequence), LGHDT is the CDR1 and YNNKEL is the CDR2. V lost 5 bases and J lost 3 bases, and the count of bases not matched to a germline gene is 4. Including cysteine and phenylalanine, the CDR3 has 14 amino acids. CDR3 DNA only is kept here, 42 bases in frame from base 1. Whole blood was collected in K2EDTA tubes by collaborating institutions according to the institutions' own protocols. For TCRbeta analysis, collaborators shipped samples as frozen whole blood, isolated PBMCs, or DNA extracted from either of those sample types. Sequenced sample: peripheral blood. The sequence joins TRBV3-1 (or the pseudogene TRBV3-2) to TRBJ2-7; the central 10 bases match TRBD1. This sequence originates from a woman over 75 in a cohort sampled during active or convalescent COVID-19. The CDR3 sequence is CASSYRTGGYEQYF. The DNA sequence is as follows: TGTGCCAGCAGCTACCGGACAGGGGGCTACGAGCAGTACTTC.